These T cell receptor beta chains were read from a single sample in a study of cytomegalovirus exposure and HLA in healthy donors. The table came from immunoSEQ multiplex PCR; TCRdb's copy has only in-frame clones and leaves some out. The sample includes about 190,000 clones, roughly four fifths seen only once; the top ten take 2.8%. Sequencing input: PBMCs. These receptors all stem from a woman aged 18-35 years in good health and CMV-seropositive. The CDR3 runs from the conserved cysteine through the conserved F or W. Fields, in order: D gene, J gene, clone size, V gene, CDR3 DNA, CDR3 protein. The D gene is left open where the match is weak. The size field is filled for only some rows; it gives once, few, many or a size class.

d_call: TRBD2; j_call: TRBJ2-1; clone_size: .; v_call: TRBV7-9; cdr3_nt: TGTGCCAGCAGCTTAGTGCCTAGCGGGACCACCTACAATGAGCAGTTCTTC; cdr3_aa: CASSLVPSGTTYNEQFF
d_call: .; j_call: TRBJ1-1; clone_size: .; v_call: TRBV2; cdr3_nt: TGTGCCAGCAGCTCCGGGGGGCCGGCTGAAGCTTTCTTT; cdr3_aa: CASSSGGPAEAFF
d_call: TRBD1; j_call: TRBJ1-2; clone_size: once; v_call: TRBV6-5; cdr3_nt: TGTGCCAGCAGTTTAAAGACAGGGAATAACTATGGCTACACCTTC; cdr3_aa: CASSLKTGNNYGYTF
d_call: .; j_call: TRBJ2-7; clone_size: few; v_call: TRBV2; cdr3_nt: TGTGCCAGCAGCCCCCCCATTAGCTACGAGCAGTACTTC; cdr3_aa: CASSPPISYEQYF
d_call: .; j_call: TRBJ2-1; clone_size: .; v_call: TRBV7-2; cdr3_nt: TGTGCCAGCAGCTTAGTGGTAGGGGTCAATGAGCAGTTCTTC; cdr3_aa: CASSLVVGVNEQFF
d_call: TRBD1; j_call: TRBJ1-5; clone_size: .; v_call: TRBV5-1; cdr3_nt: TGCGCCAGCAGCGTACAGGGGGGCAATCAGCCCCAGCATTTT; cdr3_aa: CASSVQGGNQPQHF
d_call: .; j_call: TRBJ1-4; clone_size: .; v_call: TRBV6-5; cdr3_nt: TGTGCCAGCAGTTACGGAGGGGCGAGAGAAAAACTGTTTTTT; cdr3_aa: CASSYGGAREKLFF
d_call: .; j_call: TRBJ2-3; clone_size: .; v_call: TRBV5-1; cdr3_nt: TGCGCCAGCAGCCTGGCGGGGATCCCAGATACGCAGTATTTT; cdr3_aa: CASSLAGIPDTQYF
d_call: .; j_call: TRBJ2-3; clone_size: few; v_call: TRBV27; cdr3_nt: TGTGCCAGCAGTTTACGCGGACTGCCGGGGGCGCAGTATTTT; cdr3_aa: CASSLRGLPGAQYF
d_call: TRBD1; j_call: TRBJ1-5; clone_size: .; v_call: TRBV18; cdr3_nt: TGTGCCAGCTCAGATTCCGGGACAGGGGTTGGAAGCAATCAGCCCCAGCATTTT; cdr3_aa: CASSDSGTGVGSNQPQHF
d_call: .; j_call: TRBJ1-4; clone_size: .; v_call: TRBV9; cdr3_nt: TGTGCCAGCAGCTTAACAGGGCGTCTAGATGAAAAACTGTTTTTT; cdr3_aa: CASSLTGRLDEKLFF
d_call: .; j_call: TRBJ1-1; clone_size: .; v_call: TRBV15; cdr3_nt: TGTGCCACCAGCAGAAAGACAGGTCCGGGGACTGAAGCTTTCTTT; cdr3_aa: CATSRKTGPGTEAFF
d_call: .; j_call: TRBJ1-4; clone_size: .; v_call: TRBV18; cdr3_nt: TGTGCCAGCTCACCCCCGGGGGGTACAGAAAAACTGTTTTTT; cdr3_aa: CASSPPGGTEKLFF
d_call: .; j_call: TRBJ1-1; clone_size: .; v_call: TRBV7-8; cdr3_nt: TGTGCCAGCTTCGATCAGGTCGCAGCTTTCTTT; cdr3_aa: CASFDQVAAFF
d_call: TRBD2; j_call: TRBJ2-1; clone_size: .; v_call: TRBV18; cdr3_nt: TGTGCCAGCTCACCCCAGCCTGGTGGCGGGGGGGCCTACAATGAGCAGTTCTTC; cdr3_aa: CASSPQPGGGGAYNEQFF
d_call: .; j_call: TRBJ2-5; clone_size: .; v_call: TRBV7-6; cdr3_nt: TGTGCCAGCAGCTTAGCTCCAGACGGCGGGGAGACCCAGTACTTC; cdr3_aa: CASSLAPDGGETQYF
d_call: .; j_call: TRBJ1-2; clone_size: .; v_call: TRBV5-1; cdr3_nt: TGCGCCAGCAGCTGGGGCGGGGGGCCGGCCCGGAGGGGCTACACCTTC; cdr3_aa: CASSWGGGPARRGYTF
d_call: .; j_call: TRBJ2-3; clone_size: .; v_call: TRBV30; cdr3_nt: TGTGCCTGGAGTCGAGTCGGGGGTCCCTTCTATTACACAGATACGCAGTATTTT; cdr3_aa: CAWSRVGGPFYYTDTQYF
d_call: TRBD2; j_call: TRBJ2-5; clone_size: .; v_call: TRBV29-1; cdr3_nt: TGCAGCGTGGTGGGGCTAGCGGGAAACCAAGAGACCCAGTACTTC; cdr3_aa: CSVVGLAGNQETQYF
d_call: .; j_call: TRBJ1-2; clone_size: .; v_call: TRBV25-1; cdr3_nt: TGTGCCAGCAGTCGGGGGGGAGACTATGGCTACACCTTC; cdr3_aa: CASSRGGDYGYTF
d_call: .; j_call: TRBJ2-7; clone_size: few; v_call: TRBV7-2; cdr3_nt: TGTGCCAGCGAAGCGATTGCGTCCTCCTACGAGCAGTACTTC; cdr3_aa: CASEAIASSYEQYF
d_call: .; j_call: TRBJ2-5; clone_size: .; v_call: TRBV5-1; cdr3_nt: TGCGCCAGCAGCTTGGCACACGCGGGGACCCAGTACTTC; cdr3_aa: CASSLAHAGTQYF
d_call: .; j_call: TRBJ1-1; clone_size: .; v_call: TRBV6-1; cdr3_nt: TGTGCCAGCAGTGAAGCCCTCACTAACACTGAAGCTTTCTTT; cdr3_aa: CASSEALTNTEAFF
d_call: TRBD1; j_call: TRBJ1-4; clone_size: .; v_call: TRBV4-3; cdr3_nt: TGCGCCAGCAGCCAAGACACAGGGGGAAAACTGTTTTTT; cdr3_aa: CASSQDTGGKLFF
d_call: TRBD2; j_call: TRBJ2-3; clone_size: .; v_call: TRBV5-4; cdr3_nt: TGTGCCAGCAGCCCACCACTAGCGAGCACAGATACGCAGTATTTT; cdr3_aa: CASSPPLASTDTQYF
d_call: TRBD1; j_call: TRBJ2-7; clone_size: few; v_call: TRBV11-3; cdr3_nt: TGTGCCAGCGGGACAGGCCTAGGCGAGCAGTACTTC; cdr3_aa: CASGTGLGEQYF
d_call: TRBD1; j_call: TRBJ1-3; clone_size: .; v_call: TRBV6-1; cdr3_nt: TGTGCCAGCAAGGGACAGGGGTACACCATATATTTT; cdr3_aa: CASKGQGYTIYF
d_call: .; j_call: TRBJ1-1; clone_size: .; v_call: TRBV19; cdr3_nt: TGTGCCAGTAGCCCCTCCCGGGACACTGAAGCTTTCTTT; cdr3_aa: CASSPSRDTEAFF
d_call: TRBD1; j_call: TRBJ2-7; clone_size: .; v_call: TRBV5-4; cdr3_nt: TGTGCCAGCAGCTTGGAGGGGGCCGGTTACGAGCAGTACTTC; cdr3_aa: CASSLEGAGYEQYF
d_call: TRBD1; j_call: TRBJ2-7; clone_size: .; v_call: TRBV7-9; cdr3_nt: TGTGCCAGCGAACGGGACAGCGACTACGAGCAGTACTTC; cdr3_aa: CASERDSDYEQYF
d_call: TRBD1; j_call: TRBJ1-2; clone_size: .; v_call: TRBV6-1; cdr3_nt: TGTGCCAGCAACCCGGGACAGGGGGGCGGCTACACCTTC; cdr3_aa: CASNPGQGGGYTF
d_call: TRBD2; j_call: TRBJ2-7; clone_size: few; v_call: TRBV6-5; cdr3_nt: TGTGCCACCGGGGAGGGGTACGAGCAGTACTTC; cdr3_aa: CATGEGYEQYF
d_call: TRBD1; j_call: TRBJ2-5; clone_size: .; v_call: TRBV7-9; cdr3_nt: TGTGCCAGCAGCCAATGGACAGGGGAGGGCGAGACCCAGTACTTC; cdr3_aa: CASSQWTGEGETQYF
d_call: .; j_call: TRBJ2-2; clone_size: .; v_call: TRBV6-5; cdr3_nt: TGTGCCAGCAGTCCAACTAGTGTTGTTATCGGGGAGCTGTTTTTT; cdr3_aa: CASSPTSVVIGELFF
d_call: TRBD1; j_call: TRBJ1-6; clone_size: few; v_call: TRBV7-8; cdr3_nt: TGTGCCAGCAGCTCTTGGGGTGGACAGGGGGCGTCACCCCTCCACTTT; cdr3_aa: CASSSWGGQGASPLHF
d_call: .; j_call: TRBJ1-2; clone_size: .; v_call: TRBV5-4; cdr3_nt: TGTGCCAGCAGGCACGGTGGGGGCGCAGACTATGGCTACACCTTC; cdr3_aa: CASRHGGGADYGYTF
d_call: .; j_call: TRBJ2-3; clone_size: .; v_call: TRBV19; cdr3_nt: TGTGCCAGTAGTATGGACAGCGGAACAGATACGCAGTATTTT; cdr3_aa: CASSMDSGTDTQYF
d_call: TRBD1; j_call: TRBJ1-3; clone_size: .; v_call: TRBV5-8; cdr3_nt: TGTGCCAGCAGCTCAACAGGGGCTGGAAACACCATATATTTT; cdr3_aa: CASSSTGAGNTIYF
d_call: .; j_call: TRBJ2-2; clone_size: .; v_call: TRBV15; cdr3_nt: TGTGCCACCAGGGTAAGGACAGCGAACACCGGGGAGCTGTTTTTT; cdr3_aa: CATRVRTANTGELFF
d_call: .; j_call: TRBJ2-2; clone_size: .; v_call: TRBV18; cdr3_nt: TGTGCCAGCTCACCCACGCGAAGTTCCGCTGAAGCCGGGGAGCTGTTTTTT; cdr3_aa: CASSPTRSSAEAGELFF
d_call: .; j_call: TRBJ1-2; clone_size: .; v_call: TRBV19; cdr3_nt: TGTGCCAGTAGTATATTTGGGGGGGACTATGGCTACACCTTC; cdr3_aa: CASSIFGGDYGYTF
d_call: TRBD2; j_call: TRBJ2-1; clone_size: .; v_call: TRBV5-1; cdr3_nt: TGCGCCAGCAGCGTGACTAGCGGCACCTACAATGAGCAGTTCTTC; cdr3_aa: CASSVTSGTYNEQFF
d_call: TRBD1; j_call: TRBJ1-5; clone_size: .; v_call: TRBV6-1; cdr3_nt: TGTGCCAGCAGCCCCGACAGGGTCCCCAATCAGCCCCAGCATTTT; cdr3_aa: CASSPDRVPNQPQHF
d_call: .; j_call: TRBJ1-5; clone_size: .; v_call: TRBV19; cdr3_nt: TGTGCCAGTAGTATACTTTCCGGGGGAGGAATTAATCAGCCCCAGCATTTT; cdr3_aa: CASSILSGGGINQPQHF
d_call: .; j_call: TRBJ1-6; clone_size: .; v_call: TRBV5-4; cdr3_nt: TGTGCCAGCAGCTTACCCGGGTCACCCCTCCACTTT; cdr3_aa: CASSLPGSPLHF
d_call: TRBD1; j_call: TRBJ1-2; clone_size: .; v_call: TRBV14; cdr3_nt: TGTGCCAGCAGCCAAGATCTAACGACAGGGGGCCTTGGCTACACCTTC; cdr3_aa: CASSQDLTTGGLGYTF
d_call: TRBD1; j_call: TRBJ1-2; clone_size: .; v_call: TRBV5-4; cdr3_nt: TGTGCCAGCCGAACAGGGGGCAAGTATGGCTACACCTTC; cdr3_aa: CASRTGGKYGYTF
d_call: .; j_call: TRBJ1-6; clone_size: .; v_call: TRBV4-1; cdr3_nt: TGCGCCAGCAGCCAAGAGGCCGGGTTCAATTCACCCCTCCACTTT; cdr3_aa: CASSQEAGFNSPLHF
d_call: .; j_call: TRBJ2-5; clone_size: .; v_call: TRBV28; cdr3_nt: TGTGCCAGCAGTCTCGTCCCAGGGTTGAGGGAGACCCAGTACTTC; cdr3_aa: CASSLVPGLRETQYF
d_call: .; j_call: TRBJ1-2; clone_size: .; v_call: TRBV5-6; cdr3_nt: TGTGCCAGCAGCTTGGATGGCACGTCTAACTATGGCTACACCTTC; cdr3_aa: CASSLDGTSNYGYTF
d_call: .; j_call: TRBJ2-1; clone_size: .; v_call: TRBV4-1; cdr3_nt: TGCGCCAGCAGCCTACTCACTTTCAATTACAATGAGCAGTTCTTC; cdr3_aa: CASSLLTFNYNEQFF
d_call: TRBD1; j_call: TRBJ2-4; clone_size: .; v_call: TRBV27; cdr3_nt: TGTGCCAGCGCGGTTACTAACAGGGGTGCATACATTCAGTACTTC; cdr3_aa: CASAVTNRGAYIQYF